This is a list of T cell receptor beta chains from one sample in a study of shared clonotypes between healthy human individuals. Clones were read by immunoSEQ multiplex PCR, and TCRdb kept only the in-frame ones, dropping some. Of about 2.4 million clones listed, 93% are singletons. What was sequenced was naive CD4+ T cells from PBMCs. These receptors were taken from a man aged 18 to 35 in good health. Some clones in this sample may be carry-over from other donors' samples. CDR3s leave out the opening cysteine and the closing phenylalanine or tryptophan. Fields, in order: clone size, J gene, V gene, CDR3 protein. Only some rows state a clone size, as once, few, many or a class for expanded clones.

>.|TRBJ2-1|TRBV28
AVGGRADNEQF
>.|TRBJ1-2|TRBV5-1
ASSLAEGRNYGYT
>.|TRBJ1-5|TRBV28
ASSLSRDDQPQH
>.|TRBJ2-7|TRBV6-5
ASSYGGRKQY
>.|TRBJ2-3|TRBV5-1
ASSLVSSGITDTQY
>.|TRBJ1-2|TRBV2
ASSLGIRTGALGYGYT
>.|TRBJ2-5|TRBV18
ASSPPGQETQY
>.|TRBJ2-7|TRBV6-5
ASTTSGGSSYEQY
>.|TRBJ2-3|TRBV2
ASSDREAQY
>.|TRBJ2-7|TRBV5-5
ASRPGGSSYEQY
>.|TRBJ1-5|TRBV10-3
AISESAINRGRQPQH
>.|TRBJ2-7|TRBV14
ASSQDPTDRESEQY
>few|TRBJ1-5|TRBV2
ASSEQHIQAPQH
>.|TRBJ2-1|TRBV7-2
ASSLVGGTPYNEQF
>.|TRBJ2-2|TRBV29-1
SVSGVIGELF
>.|TRBJ1-1|TRBV19
ATTGQQNTEAF
>.|TRBJ1-2|TRBV2
ASSEEWQGGYT
>.|TRBJ2-1|TRBV7-9
ASSLGQGANEQF
>.|TRBJ1-1|TRBV19
ASSIGQGPEAF
>.|TRBJ1-5|TRBV30
AWSESQLNQPQH
>once|TRBJ2-3|TRBV30
AWTTGVQTDTQY
>.|TRBJ2-7|TRBV6-5
ASSSPGRGGTYEQY
>.|TRBJ2-7|TRBV7-8
ASSLVGLADHSYEQY
>.|TRBJ1-5|TRBV15
ATSRGASGNQPQH
>.|TRBJ2-7|TRBV11-2
ASSLEDRESYEQY
>.|TRBJ1-5|TRBV5-1
ASSLEGGNQPQH
>.|TRBJ2-1|TRBV5-1
ASSLTSGSMNEQF
>once|TRBJ1-2|TRBV5-8
ASSRGTVTYGYT
>.|TRBJ1-3|TRBV18
ASSSAPQSSVDGNTIY